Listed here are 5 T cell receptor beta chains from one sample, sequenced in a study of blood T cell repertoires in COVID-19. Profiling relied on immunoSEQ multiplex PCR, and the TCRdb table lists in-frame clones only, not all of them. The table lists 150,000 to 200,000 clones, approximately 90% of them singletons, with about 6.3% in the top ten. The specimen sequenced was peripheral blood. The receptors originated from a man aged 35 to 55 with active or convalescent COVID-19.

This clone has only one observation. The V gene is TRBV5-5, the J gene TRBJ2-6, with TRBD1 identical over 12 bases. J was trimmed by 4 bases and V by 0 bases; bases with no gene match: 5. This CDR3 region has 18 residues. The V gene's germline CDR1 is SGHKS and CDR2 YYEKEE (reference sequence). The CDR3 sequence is CASSLAGTGGSGANVLTF. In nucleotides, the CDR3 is TGTGCCAGCAGCTTGGCTGGGACAGGGGGCTCCGGGGCCAACGTCCTGACTTTC.

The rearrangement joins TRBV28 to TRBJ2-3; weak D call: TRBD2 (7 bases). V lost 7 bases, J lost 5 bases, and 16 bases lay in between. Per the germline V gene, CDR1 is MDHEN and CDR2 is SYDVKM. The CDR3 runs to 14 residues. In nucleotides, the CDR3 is TGTGCCAGCACCCAAGGGGGGGGTGAAGATACGCAGTATTTT. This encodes CASTQGGGEDTQYF.

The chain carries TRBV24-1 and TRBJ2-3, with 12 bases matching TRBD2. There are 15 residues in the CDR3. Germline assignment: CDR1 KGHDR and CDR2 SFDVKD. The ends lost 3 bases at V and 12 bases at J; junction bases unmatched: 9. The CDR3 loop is CATSDPRLAGVPQYF. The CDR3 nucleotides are TGTGCCACCAGTGATCCTCGACTAGCGGGAGTTCCACAGTATTTT.

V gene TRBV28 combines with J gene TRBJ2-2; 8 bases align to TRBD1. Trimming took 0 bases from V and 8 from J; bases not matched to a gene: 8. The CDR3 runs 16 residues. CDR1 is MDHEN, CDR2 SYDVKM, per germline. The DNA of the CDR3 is TGTGCCAGCAGTTTATGGTCAGGGGGCGCGTCTGGGGAGCTGTTTTTT. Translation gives CASSLWSGGASGELFF. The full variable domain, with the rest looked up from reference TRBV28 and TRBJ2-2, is DVKVTQSSRYLVKRTGEKVFLECVQDMDHENMFWYRQDPGLGLRLIYFSYDVKMKEKGDIPEGYSVSREKKERFSLILESASTNQTSMYLCASSLWSGGASGELFFGEGSRLTVL.

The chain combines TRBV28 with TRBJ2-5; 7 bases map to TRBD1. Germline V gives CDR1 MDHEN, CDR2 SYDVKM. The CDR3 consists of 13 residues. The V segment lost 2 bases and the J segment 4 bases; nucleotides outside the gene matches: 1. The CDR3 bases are TGTGCCAGCAGTTTAAGGGGGCCAGAGACCCAGTACTTC. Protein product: CASSLRGPETQYF.